This T cell receptor beta chain originates from a study of blood T cell repertoires in COVID-19. Overall study: The samples span acute and convalescent COVID-19 from the United States, Italy and Spain. T cells, B-cell-depleted T cells, or PBMCs supplied cDNA or gDNA.

This clone was found a few times. The CDR3 extends over 15 amino acids. Germline CDR1 is MNHEY and CDR2 is SVGAGI. Trimming cost V 6 bases and J 0 bases; bases outside gene matches: 5. Under the authors' procedure: Estimates of nucleated cell counts were drawn from the amplification of reference gene primers. TCRdb keeps only in-frame clones here, not all; method: immunoSEQ multiplex PCR. V, J and clone size reflect that table, while D and trimming were determined from the DNA. Of under 200,000 clones in the sample, roughly 77% were seen once. Sequences were obtained from peripheral blood. This rearrangement joins TRBV6-5 to TRBJ1-3; 7 nucleotides line up with TRBD1. The receptor was derived from a man aged 70-80 years with active or convalescent COVID-19. Here the CDR3 reads CASRRTGDSGNTIYF. As DNA, the CDR3 is TGTGCCAGCAGACGGACAGGAGACTCTGGAAACACCATATATTTT.